This TCR beta chain was recovered during a study of T cells in Graves' hyperthyroidism and ophthalmopathy. The germline gives CDR1 SGHNT, CDR2 YENEEA. This CDR3 has 14 amino acids. V lost 4 bases and J 3 bases, leaving 13 bases between the germline ends. Active moderate-to-severe ophthalmopathy, Clinical Activity Score at least 3, NOSPECS at least 4, under 3 months' duration. Uncontrolled infection, other autoimmune disease, pregnancy or lactation led to exclusion. The PBMCs studied were ones that came from about 9.9 ml fresh peripheral blood. Amplified TCR beta CDR3 regions derived from RNA transcripts. The study used the HTBI primer set for a first-round RT-PCR of the TCR CDR3. A single record per CDR3 protein comes from TCRdb applying MiXCR to the multiplex PCR reads. The sample has about 640,000 distinct CDR3 sequences, 20% to 25% seen once.

The sample comprised blood. This receptor was identified in a man younger than 40 with Graves' ophthalmopathy. This rearrangement joins TRBV11-3 to TRBJ2-7, with a tentative D call TRBD1 (6 bases). The CDR3 spells CASSWAQGSYEQYF. The CDR3 DNA follows: TGTGCCAGCAGCTGGGCCCAGGGGAGCTACGAGCAGTACTTC.